The 21 T cell receptor beta chains given below trace back to one sample, sequenced in a study of spatial heterogeneity in lung cancer. As for time point: sample taken at primary tumor resection. TCRdb re-derived calls from the 5' RACE reads in MiXCR, one entry per CDR3 protein. The sample holds around 5,000 distinct CDR3 sequences; approximately 2.9% are singletons and the top ten take approximately 25%. Specimen: normal lung tissue next to the tumor, collected at surgery. The source of these receptors is a male donor with early-stage non-small cell lung cancer.

This clonotype was counted at least ten times. The CDR3 DNA reads as TGCAGTGCTAGGGGACTAGCGGGATGGAATGAGCAGTTCTTC. Translated: CSARGLAGWNEQFF. The chain employs TRBV20-1 and TRBJ2-1, with 13 bases that match TRBD2. CDR1 is DFQATT and CDR2 is SNEGSKA in the germline V gene (reference sequence). This CDR3 is 14 amino acids long. V was pared by 3 bases and J by 7 bases, with 3 bases of the junction left unmatched.

This clonotype has just a few counts. A read error may be the cause here, since a much bigger clone is one base away. The genes are TRBV20-1 and TRBJ1-2, with D possibly matching TRBD1 (5 bases). This CDR3 spans 17 amino acids. CDR1 DFQATT and CDR2 SNEGSKA come from the germline V gene (reference sequence). The CDR3 region has the DNA TGCAGTGCTAGAGACACCCGGGCTCAAACATGGGGCTATGGCTACAACTTC. This sequence encodes CSARDTRAQTWGYGYNF.

This clonotype has a count of ten or more. This rearrangement joins TRBV20-1 to TRBJ1-2; a weak D match, TRBD1 (6 bases). The CDR3 has 14 amino acids. Germline values: CDR1 DFQATT, CDR2 SNEGSKA (reference sequence). The ends were cut back, 1 base at V and 1 base at J, with 10 bases in the middle. Written as DNA, the CDR3 is TGCAGTGCTAGAGGACAGGAGAATAACTATGGCTACACCTTC. Translating gives CSARGQENNYGYTF.

This clonotype was seen ten or more times. The chain carries TRBV20-1 and TRBJ2-7; D is unclear. The CDR3 has 11 residues. Between the trimmed V and J ends, which lost 1 base and 1 base, there was a span of 2 bases. Germline values: CDR1 DFQATT, CDR2 SNEGSKA (reference sequence). CDR3 loop: CSARASYEQYF. CDR3 DNA: TGCAGTGCTAGAGCATCCTACGAGCAGTACTTC.

Sample share makes this clonotype medium-sized. The rearrangement joins TRBV20-1 to TRBJ1-6; D is perhaps TRBD1 (5 bases). The CDR3 has 14 amino acids. The germline gives CDR1 DFQATT, CDR2 SNEGSKA (reference sequence). V dropped 3 bases and J dropped 8 bases, with 14 bases sitting between them. Written as DNA, the CDR3 is TGCAGTGCTAGCGGGTGGCAGGGCGATTCACCCCTCCACTTT. Amino acids: CSASGWQGDSPLHF.

This clonotype was observed many times. The CDR3 loop reads CACQTTGYTGELFF. CDR3 nucleotides: TGTGCCTGCCAGACGACAGGGTACACCGGGGAGCTGTTTTTT. The genes are TRBV30 and TRBJ2-2; TRBD1 matches at 7 bases. The CDR3 spans 14 residues. The trim removed 6 bases at V and 3 bases at J, leaving 7 bases unmatched. Germline CDR1 reads GTSNPN; CDR2 reads SVGIG (reference sequence). The variable domain in full, completed from reference TRBV30 and TRBJ2-2, reads SQTIHQWPATLVQPVGSPLSLECTVEGTSNPNLYWYRQAAGRGLQLLFYSVGIGQISSEVPQNLSASRPQDRQFILSSKKLLLSDSGFYLCACQTTGYTGELFFGEGSRLTVL.

By share, this clonotype ranks as medium-sized. The gene calls are TRBV4-3 and TRBJ2-3; D not resolved. Deletions cut 1 base from V and 1 base from J, with 15 bases between. The germline V gene encodes CDR1 LGHNA and CDR2 YSLEER. The CDR3 has 17 amino acids. CDR3 in amino acids: CASSQAEAGSRTDTQYF. The CDR3 nucleotides are TGCGCCAGCAGCCAAGCCGAGGCTGGGTCCCGCACAGATACGCAGTATTTT.

This clonotype was seen at least ten times. The chain carries TRBV30 and TRBJ1-5, with a possible D match to TRBD1 (5 bases). V was cut by 3 bases and J by 1 base, with 13 bases left in between. The germline CDR1 and CDR2 sequences are GTSNPN and SVGIG (reference sequence). This CDR3 region has 15 residues. CDR3 DNA sequence: TGTGCCTGGAGCCGTGGGGCGTCGAGCAATCAGCCCCAGCATTTT. It is translated as CAWSRGASSNQPQHF.

This clonotype was recorded at least ten times. The gene calls are TRBV6-2 or TRBV6-3 and TRBJ2-5, with 10 bases fitting TRBD2. CDR1 and CDR2 (germline): MNHEY, SVGEGT. The CDR3 runs 19 residues. The junction had 18 bases not matched to a gene; V was cut back by 5 bases and J by 3 bases. The CDR3 here is CASSRTPSSGGPGEETQYF. CDR3 sequence (DNA): TGTGCCAGCAGTCGGACTCCCTCTAGCGGGGGACCTGGGGAAGAGACCCAGTACTTC.

This clonotype has more than one count but fewer than ten. The gene calls are TRBV9 and TRBJ1-1, with a tentative D call TRBD1 (6 bases). V was shortened by 0 bases and J by 4 bases, with 7 bases between the two germline ends. Germline CDR1 reads SGDLS; CDR2 reads YYNGEE. The CDR3 is made up of 13 amino acids. The CDR3 protein is CASSVGTVTEAFF. The DNA for the CDR3 is TGTGCCAGCAGCGTAGGGACAGTCACTGAAGCTTTCTTT.

Sample share makes this clonotype medium-sized. V usage is TRBV20-1 and J usage is TRBJ2-1; the match to TRBD2 covers 11 bases. Germline trimming cut 3 bases from V and 8 bases from J; bases unmatched to any gene: 9. This CDR3 contains 15 residues. In germline, CDR1 is DFQATT, CDR2 SNEGSKA (reference sequence). The DNA for the CDR3 is TGCAGTGCTAGCCGCACTAGCGGGAGCTGGCATGAGCAGTTCTTC. Its translation: CSASRTSGSWHEQFF.

This chain connects TRBV29-1 to TRBJ1-2; perhaps TRBD1 as D (5 bases). The CDR3 has 14 residues. The V and J ends lost 6 bases and 5 bases respectively, with 19 bases between them. Germline lookup yields CDR1 SQVTM and CDR2 ANQGSEA. In DNA, the CDR3 is TGCAGCGTGGACCGGGACTCCCATGGGTATGGCTACACCTTC. It specifies CSVDRDSHGYGYTF. Full variable domain (outside the CDR3, taken from reference TRBV29-1 and TRBJ1-2): SAVISQKPSRDICQRGTSLTIQCQVDSQVTMMFWYRQQPGQSLTLIATANQGSEATYESGFVIDKFPISRPNLTFSTLTVSNMSPEDSSIYLCSVDRDSHGYGYTFGSGTRLTVV.

This clonotype was seen at least ten times. The V and J genes are TRBV10-3 and TRBJ2-5, with 12 bases fitting TRBD2. This CDR3 is 18 amino acids long. Germline lookup yields CDR1 ENHRY and CDR2 SYGVKD. The V gene end was trimmed by 2 bases and the J gene end by 3 bases; junction bases not matched to a gene: 10. The DNA of the CDR3 is TGTGCCATCAGTGAGCCCCTAGCGGGAGGGATAAACGAAGAGACCCAGTACTTC. It codes for CAISEPLAGGINEETQYF.

This clonotype showed up just a few times. The J gene is TRBJ2-2, the V gene TRBV6-2 or TRBV6-3; 8 bases are shared with TRBD2. The CDR3 covers 15 residues. V shed 0 bases, J shed 4 bases, and the junction held 1 base outside the gene matches. Germline CDR1 MNHEY, CDR2 SVGEGT. In nucleotides, the CDR3 is TGTGCCAGCAGTTACTCAGCGGGGGCCACCGGGGAGCTGTTTTTT. This sequence encodes CASSYSAGATGELFF.

This clonotype is medium-sized by share. This rearrangement joins TRBV7-6 to TRBJ2-3; 7 positions agree with TRBD2. Germline V gives CDR1 SGHVS, CDR2 FNYEAQ. With 1 base clipped from V and 2 bases from J, the junction kept 6 bases outside the gene matches. The CDR3 covers 16 residues. CDR3 nucleotides: TGTGCCAGCAGCTTAGGGGGCGGGGGATACACAGATACGCAGTATTTT. Amino acids: CASSLGGGGYTDTQYF.

This clonotype is medium-sized within its sample. A junction end diverges from the germline sequence, so it may reflect a read error. The CDR3 region has the DNA TGCAGTGCCTCACTAGCGGAAGAGAGCCAGTACTTC. Translation: CSASLAEESQYF. This chain links TRBV20-1 with TRBJ2-5, with 8 bases matching TRBD2. CDR1 is DFQATT and CDR2 is SNEGSKA in the germline V gene (reference sequence). The CDR3 runs to 12 residues.

This clonotype has a count of ten or more. The V and J genes are TRBV4-2 and TRBJ2-2; the match to TRBD1 covers 7 bases. The CDR3 extends over 17 amino acids. The germline V gene encodes CDR1 LGHNA and CDR2 YNFKEQ. The V gene end was trimmed by 3 bases and the J gene end by 4 bases; junction bases not matched to a gene: 11. The CDR3 sequence is CASSQLLRDSFTGELFF. CDR3 nucleotides: TGTGCCAGCAGCCAGCTTCTCCGGGACAGCTTCACCGGGGAGCTGTTTTTT.

This clonotype has a count of ten or more. This chain connects TRBV4-1 to TRBJ1-4; 7 bases fit TRBD1. Trimming removed 8 bases from V and 4 bases from J; junction bases left unmatched: 4. This CDR3 is 13 amino acids long. The germline V gene has CDR1 MGHRA and CDR2 YSYEKL. CDR3 DNA sequence: TGCGCCAGCCAGGGACAGTATAATGAAAAACTGTTTTTT. Translating it yields CASQGQYNEKLFF.

This clonotype was picked up a small number of times. This chain joins TRBV7-2 and TRBJ1-6, with 7 bases matching TRBD1. The CDR3 loop spans 15 amino acids. The trim removed 3 bases at V and 10 bases at J, leaving 9 bases unmatched. The germline gives CDR1 SGHTA, CDR2 FQGNSA. CDR3 DNA sequence: TGTGCCAGCAGCTTCCTAACAGGGGAGGGATCACCCCTCCACTTT. Encoded protein: CASSFLTGEGSPLHF. Drawing the rest from reference TRBV7-2 and TRBJ1-6, the complete variable domain is GAGVSQSPSNKVTEKGKDVELRCDPISGHTALYWYRQSLGQGLEFLIYFQGNSAPDKSGLPSDRFSAERTGGSVSTLTIQRTQQEDSAVYLCASSFLTGEGSPLHFGNGTRLTVT.

This clonotype was counted many times. The chain recombines TRBV5-1 with TRBJ2-5, with unresolved D. Trimming removed 5 bases at V and 2 bases at J, with 13 bases between. The germline CDR1 and CDR2 sequences are SGHRS and YFSETQ. This CDR3 has 14 amino acids. The CDR3 spells CASSYNGQQETQYF. CDR3 DNA sequence: TGCGCCAGCAGTTACAACGGCCAACAAGAGACCCAGTACTTC.

This clonotype is labeled as medium-sized (0.01 to 0.1%). V is TRBV9 and J is TRBJ1-5; D not resolved. Deletions cut 1 base from V and 2 bases from J, with 4 bases between. Germline lookup yields CDR1 SGDLS and CDR2 YYNGEE. This CDR3 region has 13 residues. The CDR3 DNA reads TGTGCCAGCAGCGTACAGGGCAATCAGCCCCAGCATTTT. Translating gives CASSVQGNQPQHF. Together with reference TRBV9 and TRBJ1-5, the CDR3 gives the full variable domain: DSGVTQTPKHLITATGQRVTLRCSPRSGDLSVYWYQQSLDQGLQFLIQYYNGEERAKGNILERFSAQQFPDLHSELNLSSLELGDSALYFCASSVQGNQPQHFGDGTRLSIL.